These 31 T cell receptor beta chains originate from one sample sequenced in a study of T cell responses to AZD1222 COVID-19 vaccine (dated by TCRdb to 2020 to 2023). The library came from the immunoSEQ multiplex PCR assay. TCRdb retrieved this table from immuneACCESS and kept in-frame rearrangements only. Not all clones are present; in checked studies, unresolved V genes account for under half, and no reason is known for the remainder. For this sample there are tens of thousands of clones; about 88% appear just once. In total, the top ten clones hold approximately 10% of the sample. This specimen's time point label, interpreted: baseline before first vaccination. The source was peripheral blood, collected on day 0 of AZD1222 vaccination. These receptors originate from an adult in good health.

DNA for the CDR3: TGTGCCAGCAGTTGGGGACAGGGTAGCAATCAGCCCCAGCATTTT. Protein product: CASSWGQGSNQPQHF. The chain combines TRBV27 with TRBJ1-5; 9 bases line up with TRBD1. V was clipped by 4 bases and J by 0 bases; unmatched bases: 1. The germline gives CDR1 MNHEY, CDR2 SMNVEV (reference sequence). This CDR3 comprises 15 residues.

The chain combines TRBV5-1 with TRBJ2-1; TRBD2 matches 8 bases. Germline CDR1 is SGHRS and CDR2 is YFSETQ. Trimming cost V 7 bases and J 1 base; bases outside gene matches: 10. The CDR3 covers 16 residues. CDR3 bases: TGCGCCAGCTCCGTTCAGATAGCGGGATCCTACAATGAGCAGTTCTTC. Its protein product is CASSVQIAGSYNEQFF.

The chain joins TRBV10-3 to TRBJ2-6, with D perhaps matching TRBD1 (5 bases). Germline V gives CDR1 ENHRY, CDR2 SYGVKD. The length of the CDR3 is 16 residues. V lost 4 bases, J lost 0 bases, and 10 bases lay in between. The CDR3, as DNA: TGTGCCATCAGTGCTGACAGCCGCTCTGGGGCCAACGTCCTGACTTTC. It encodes CAISADSRSGANVLTF.

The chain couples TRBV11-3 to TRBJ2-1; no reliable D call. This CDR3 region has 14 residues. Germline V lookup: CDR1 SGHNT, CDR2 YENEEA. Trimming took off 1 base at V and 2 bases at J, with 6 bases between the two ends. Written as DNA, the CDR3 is TGTGCCAGCAGCTTAGCGGTGGCCTACAATGAGCAGTTCTTC. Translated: CASSLAVAYNEQFF.

CDR3 coding DNA: TGCGCCAGCAGGGGAGGGCAGGGACCAGATACGCAGTATTTT. It is translated as CASRGGQGPDTQYF. V gene TRBV5-1 combines with J gene TRBJ2-3; 7 bases line up with TRBD2. The CDR3 is 14 residues long. V dropped 5 bases and J dropped 4; count of bases not matched to a gene: 7. The V gene's germline CDR1 is SGHRS and CDR2 YFSETQ.

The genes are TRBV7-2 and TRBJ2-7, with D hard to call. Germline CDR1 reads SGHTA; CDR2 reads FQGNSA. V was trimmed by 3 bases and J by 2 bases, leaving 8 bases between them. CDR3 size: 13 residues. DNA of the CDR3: TGTGCCAGCAGCTTGCCGGGTCCCTACGAGCAGTACTTC. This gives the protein CASSLPGPYEQYF.

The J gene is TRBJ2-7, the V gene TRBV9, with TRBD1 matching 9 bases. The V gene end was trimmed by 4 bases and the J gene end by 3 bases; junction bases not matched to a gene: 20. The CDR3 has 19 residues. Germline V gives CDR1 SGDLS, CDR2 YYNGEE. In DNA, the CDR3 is TGTGCCAGCAGCCCCCGAGGCGGACAGGGGTTAGTTTTGCGCTACGAGCAGTACTTC. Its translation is CASSPRGGQGLVLRYEQYF.

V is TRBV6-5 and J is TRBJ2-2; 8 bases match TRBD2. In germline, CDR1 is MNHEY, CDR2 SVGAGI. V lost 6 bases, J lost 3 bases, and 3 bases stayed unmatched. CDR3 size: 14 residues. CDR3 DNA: TGTGCCAGCAGGTCACTAGCGGACACCGGGGAGCTGTTTTTT. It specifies CASRSLADTGELFF.

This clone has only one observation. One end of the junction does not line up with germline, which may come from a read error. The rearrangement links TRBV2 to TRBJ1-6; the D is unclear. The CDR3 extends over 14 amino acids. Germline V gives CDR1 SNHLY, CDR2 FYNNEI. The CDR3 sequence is CASGDGSYNSPLHF. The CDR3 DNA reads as TGTGCCAGCGGTGACGGCTCCTATAATTCACCCCTCCACTTT.

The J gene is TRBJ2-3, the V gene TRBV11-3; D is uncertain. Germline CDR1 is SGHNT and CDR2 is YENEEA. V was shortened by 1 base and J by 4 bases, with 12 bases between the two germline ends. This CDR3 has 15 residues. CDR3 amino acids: CASSLGLRVSDTQYF. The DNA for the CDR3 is TGTGCCAGCAGCTTAGGCCTTAGGGTTTCAGATACGCAGTATTTT.

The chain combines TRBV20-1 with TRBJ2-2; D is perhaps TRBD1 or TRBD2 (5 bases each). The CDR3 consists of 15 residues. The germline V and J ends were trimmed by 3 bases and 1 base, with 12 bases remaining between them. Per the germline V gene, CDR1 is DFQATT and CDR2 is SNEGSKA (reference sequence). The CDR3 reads CSASGTSLNTGELFF. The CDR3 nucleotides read TGCAGTGCTAGTGGGACCTCCTTGAACACCGGGGAGCTGTTTTTT.

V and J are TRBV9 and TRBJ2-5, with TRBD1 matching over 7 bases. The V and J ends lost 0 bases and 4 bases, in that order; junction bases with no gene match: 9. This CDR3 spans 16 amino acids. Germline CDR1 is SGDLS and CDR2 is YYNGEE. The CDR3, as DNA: TGTGCCAGCAGCGTAGGGGTTGGGCAGGGGGTAGAGACCCAGTACTTC. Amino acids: CASSVGVGQGVETQYF.

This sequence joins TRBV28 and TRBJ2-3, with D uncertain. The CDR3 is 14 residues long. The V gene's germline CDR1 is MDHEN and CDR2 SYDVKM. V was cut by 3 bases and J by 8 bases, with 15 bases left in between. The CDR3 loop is CASSFPHLKGTQYF. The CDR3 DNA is TGTGCCAGCAGTTTTCCCCACCTCAAGGGTACGCAGTATTTT. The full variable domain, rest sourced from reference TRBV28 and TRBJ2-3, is DVKVTQSSRYLVKRTGEKVFLECVQDMDHENMFWYRQDPGLGLRLIYFSYDVKMKEKGDIPEGYSVSREKKERFSLILESASTNQTSMYLCASSFPHLKGTQYFGPGTRLTVL.

The CDR3 loop is CASRGAGELFF. The CDR3 DNA reads as TGTGCCAGCAGGGGAGCCGGGGAGCTGTTTTTT. The rearrangement links TRBV12-3 or TRBV12-4 to TRBJ2-2; the D gene is possibly TRBD2 (5 bases). The CDR3 sequence is 11 residues long. Deletions cut 6 bases from V and 6 bases from J, with 5 bases between.

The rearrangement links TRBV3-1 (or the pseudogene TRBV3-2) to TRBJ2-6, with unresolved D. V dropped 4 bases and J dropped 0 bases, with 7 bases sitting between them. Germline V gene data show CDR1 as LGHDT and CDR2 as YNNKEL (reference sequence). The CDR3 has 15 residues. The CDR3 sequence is CASSPIISGANVLTF. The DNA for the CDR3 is TGTGCCAGCAGCCCAATTATCTCTGGGGCCAACGTCCTGACTTTC.

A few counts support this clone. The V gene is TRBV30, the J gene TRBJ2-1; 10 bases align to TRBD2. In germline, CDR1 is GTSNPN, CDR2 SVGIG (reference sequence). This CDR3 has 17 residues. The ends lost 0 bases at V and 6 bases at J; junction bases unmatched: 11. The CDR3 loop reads CAWSVRLGLAASNEQFF. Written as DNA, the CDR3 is TGTGCCTGGAGTGTACGGCTTGGACTAGCGGCGTCCAATGAGCAGTTCTTC.

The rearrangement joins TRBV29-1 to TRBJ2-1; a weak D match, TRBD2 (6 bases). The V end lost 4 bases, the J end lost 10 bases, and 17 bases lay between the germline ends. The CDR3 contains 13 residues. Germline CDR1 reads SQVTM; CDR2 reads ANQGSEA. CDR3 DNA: TGCAGCGTTGGTGTAAGTGGAGGGTCGGAGCAGTTCTTC. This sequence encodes CSVGVSGGSEQFF.

CDR3 amino acids: CATLSASSGNTIYF. Here the CDR3 DNA reads TGTGCCACCCTGTCAGCATCCTCTGGAAACACCATATATTTT. The chain uses TRBV2 and TRBJ1-3; no reliable D call. Germline CDR1 and CDR2: SNHLY and FYNNEI. V gave up 10 bases and J gave up 0 bases, with 13 bases separating them. The CDR3 totals 14 residues.

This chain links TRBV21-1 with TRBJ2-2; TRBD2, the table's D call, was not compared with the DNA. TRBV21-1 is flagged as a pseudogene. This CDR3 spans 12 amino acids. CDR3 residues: CASSLCTGELFF. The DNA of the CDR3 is TGTGCCAGCAGCCTCTGCACCGGGGAGCTGTTTTTT.

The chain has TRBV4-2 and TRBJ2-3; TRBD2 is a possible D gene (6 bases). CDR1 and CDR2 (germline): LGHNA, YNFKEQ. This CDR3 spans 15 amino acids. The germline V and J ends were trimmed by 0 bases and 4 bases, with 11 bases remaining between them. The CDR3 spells CASSQDGSGADTQYF. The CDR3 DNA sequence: TGTGCCAGCAGCCAAGACGGTAGCGGCGCAGATACGCAGTATTTT.

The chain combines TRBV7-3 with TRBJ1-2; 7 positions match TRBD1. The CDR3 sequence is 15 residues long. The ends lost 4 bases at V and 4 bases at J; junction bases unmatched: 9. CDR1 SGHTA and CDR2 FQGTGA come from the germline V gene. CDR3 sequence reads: CASSSSADRFYGYTF. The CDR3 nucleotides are TGTGCCAGCAGCTCCAGCGCGGACAGGTTCTATGGCTACACCTTC.

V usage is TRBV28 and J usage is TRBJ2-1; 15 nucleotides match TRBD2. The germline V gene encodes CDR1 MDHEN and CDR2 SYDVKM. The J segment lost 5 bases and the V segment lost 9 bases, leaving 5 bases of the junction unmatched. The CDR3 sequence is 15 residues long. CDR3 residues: CASSGTSGGNNEQFF. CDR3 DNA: TGTGCCAGTTCGGGGACTAGCGGGGGGAACAATGAGCAGTTCTTC. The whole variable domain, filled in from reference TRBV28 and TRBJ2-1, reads DVKVTQSSRYLVKRTGEKVFLECVQDMDHENMFWYRQDPGLGLRLIYFSYDVKMKEKGDIPEGYSVSREKKERFSLILESASTNQTSMYLCASSGTSGGNNEQFFGPGTRLTVL.

CDR3 sequence reads: CASSPLRGEGTDTQYF. CDR3 DNA sequence: TGTGCCAGCTCACCACTCCGTGGGGAGGGCACAGATACGCAGTATTTT. The chain joins TRBV18 to TRBJ2-3, with D perhaps matching TRBD2 (6 bases). Germline assignment: CDR1 KGHSH and CDR2 LQKENI. V lost 1 base and J 1 base, leaving 12 bases between the germline ends. The CDR3 length is 16 residues.

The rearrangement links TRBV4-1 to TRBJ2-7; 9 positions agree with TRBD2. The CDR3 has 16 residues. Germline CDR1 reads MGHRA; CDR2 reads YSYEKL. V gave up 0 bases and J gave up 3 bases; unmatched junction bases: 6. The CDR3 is CASSQEGSSGNYEQYF. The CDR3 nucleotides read TGCGCCAGCAGCCAAGAGGGGTCTAGCGGGAACTACGAGCAGTACTTC.

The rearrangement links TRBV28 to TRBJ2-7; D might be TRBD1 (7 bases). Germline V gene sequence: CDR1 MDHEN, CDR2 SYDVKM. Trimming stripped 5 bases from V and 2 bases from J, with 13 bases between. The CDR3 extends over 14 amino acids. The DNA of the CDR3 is TGTGCCAGCAGTCTCGCGGGACAGACCTACGAGCAGTACGTC. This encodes CASSLAGQTYEQYV.

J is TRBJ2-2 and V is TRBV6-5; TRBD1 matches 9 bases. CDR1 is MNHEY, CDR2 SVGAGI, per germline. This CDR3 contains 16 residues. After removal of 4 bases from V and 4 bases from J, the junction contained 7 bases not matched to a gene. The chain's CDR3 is CASSSLPDRGTGELFF. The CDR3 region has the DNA TGTGCCAGCAGTTCTCTTCCGGACAGGGGCACCGGGGAGCTGTTTTTT.

DNA of the CDR3: TGTGCCAGCAGGCCGGGGGCGCTTTACCAGCCCCAGCATTTT. It yields the protein CASRPGALYQPQHF. J is TRBJ1-5 and V is TRBV28; TRBD1 might be the D (6 bases). Per the germline V gene, CDR1 is MDHEN and CDR2 is SYDVKM. V shed 6 bases and J shed 7 bases, with 16 bases lying between them. This CDR3 is built from 14 residues.

The CDR3 is CASSQGQGSTRGYTF. DNA for the CDR3: TGTGCCAGCAGCCAGGGACAGGGTTCCACCCGAGGCTACACCTTC. This chain uses TRBV3-1 (or the pseudogene TRBV3-2) with TRBJ1-2; 9 nucleotides align to TRBD1. The CDR3 totals 15 residues. In germline, CDR1 is LGHDT, CDR2 YNNKEL (reference sequence). V dropped 3 bases and J dropped 8; count of bases not matched to a gene: 10.

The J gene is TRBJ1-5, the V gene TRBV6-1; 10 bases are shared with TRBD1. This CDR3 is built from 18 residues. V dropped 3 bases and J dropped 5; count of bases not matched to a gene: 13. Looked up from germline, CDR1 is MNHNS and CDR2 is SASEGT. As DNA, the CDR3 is TGTGCCAGCAGTGATCCAACCGCCCGGGACAGGGGCCATCAGCCCCAGCATTTT. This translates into CASSDPTARDRGHQPQHF.

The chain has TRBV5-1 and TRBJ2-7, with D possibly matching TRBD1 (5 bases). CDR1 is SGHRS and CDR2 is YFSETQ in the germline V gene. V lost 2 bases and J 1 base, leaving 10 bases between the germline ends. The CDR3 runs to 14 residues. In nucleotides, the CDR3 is TGCGCCAGCAGCTTTTCTACAGGATCCTACGAGCAGTACTTC. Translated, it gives CASSFSTGSYEQYF.

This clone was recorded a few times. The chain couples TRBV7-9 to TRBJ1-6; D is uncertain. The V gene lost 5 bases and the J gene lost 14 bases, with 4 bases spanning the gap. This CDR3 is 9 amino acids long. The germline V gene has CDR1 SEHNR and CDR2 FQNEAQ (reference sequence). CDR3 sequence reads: CASSPSLHF. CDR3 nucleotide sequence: TGTGCCAGCAGCCCATCCCTCCACTTT.